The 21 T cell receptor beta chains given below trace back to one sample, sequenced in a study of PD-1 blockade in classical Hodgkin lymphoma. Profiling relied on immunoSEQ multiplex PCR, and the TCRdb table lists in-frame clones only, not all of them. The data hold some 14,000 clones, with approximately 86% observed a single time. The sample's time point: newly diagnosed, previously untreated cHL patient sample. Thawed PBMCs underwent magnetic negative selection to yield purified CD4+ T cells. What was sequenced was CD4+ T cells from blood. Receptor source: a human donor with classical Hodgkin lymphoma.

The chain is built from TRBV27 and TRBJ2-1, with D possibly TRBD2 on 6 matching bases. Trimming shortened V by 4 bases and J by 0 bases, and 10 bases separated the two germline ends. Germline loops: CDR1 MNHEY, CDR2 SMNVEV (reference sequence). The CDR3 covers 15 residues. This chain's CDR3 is CASSSPGLSYNEQFF. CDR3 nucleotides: TGTGCCAGCAGTTCCCCGGGACTCTCCTACAATGAGCAGTTCTTC.

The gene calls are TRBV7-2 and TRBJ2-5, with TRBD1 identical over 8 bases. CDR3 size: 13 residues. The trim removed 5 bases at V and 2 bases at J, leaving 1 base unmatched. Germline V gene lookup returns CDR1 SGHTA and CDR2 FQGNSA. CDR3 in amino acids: CASSRDRQETQYF. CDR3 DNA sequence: TGTGCCAGCAGCCGGGACAGGCAAGAGACCCAGTACTTC.

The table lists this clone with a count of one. The DNA for the CDR3 is TGTGCCAGCAGTGAAGCGGGGGCGCAAGGAAACACCATATATTTT. This translates into CASSEAGAQGNTIYF. The genes are TRBV6-1 and TRBJ1-3, with D perhaps TRBD1 (6 bases). This CDR3 has 15 residues. Germline V gene sequence: CDR1 MNHNS, CDR2 SASEGT. V was trimmed by 0 bases and J by 4 bases, leaving 10 bases between them.

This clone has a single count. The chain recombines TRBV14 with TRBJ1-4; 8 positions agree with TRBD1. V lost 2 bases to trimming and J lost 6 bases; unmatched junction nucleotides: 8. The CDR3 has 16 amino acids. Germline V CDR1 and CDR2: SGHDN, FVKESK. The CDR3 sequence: CASSQLQGAEDEKLFF. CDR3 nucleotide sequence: TGTGCCAGCAGCCAACTTCAGGGGGCGGAAGATGAAAAACTGTTTTTT.

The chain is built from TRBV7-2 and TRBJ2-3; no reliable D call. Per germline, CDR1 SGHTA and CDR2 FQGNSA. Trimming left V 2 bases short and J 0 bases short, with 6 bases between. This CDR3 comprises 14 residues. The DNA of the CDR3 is TGTGCCAGCAGCTTAAACCCTAGCACAGATACGCAGTATTTT. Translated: CASSLNPSTDTQYF.

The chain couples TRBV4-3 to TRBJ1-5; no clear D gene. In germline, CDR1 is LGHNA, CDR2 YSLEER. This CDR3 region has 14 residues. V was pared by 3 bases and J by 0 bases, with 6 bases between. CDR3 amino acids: CASSQDYSNQPQHF. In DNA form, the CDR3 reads TGCGCCAGCAGCCAGGATTATAGCAATCAGCCCCAGCATTTT.

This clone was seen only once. The CDR3 reads CASRPGPKSPHGANVLTF. The CDR3 DNA follows: TGTGCCAGTCGTCCCGGGCCCAAATCCCCTCATGGGGCCAACGTCCTGACTTTC. The chain links TRBV7-9 to TRBJ2-6; D gene unclear. This CDR3 has 18 amino acids. CDR1 is SEHNR and CDR2 is FQNEAQ in the germline V gene (reference sequence). Trimming pared 9 bases from V and 3 bases from J, leaving 24 bases between.

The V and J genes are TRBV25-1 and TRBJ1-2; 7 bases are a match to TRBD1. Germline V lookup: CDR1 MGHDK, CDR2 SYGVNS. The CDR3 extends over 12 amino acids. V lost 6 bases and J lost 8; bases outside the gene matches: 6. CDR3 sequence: CASRGQHGGYTF. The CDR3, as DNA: TGTGCCAGCAGGGGACAGCATGGAGGCTACACCTTC.

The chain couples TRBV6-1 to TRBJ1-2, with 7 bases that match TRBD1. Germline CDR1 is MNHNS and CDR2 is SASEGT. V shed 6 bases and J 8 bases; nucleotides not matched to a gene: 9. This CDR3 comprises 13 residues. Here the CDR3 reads CASSPDRVAGYTF. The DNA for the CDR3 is TGTGCCAGCAGCCCCGACAGGGTGGCCGGCTACACCTTC.

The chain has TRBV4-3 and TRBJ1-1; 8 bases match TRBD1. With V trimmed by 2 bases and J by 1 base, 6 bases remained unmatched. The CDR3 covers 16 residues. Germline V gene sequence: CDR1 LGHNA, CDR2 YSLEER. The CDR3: CASSQQTGQENTEAFF. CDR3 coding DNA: TGCGCCAGCAGCCAACAGACGGGACAGGAGAACACTGAAGCTTTCTTT.

This CDR3 reads CAWANRAWEQYF. The CDR3 region has the DNA TGTGCCTGGGCCAACAGGGCGTGGGAGCAGTACTTC. This chain connects TRBV30 to TRBJ2-7; a possible D gene is TRBD1 (6 bases). Germline CDR1 GTSNPN, CDR2 SVGIG (reference sequence). V shed 5 bases and J shed 7 bases, with 15 bases lying between them. The CDR3 is 12 amino acids.

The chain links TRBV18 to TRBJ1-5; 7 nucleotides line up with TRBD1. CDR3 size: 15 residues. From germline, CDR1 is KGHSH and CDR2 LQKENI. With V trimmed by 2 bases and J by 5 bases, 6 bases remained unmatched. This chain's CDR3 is CASSPERGQYQPQHF. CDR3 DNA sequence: TGTGCCAGCTCACCAGAGAGGGGACAGTATCAGCCCCAGCATTTT.

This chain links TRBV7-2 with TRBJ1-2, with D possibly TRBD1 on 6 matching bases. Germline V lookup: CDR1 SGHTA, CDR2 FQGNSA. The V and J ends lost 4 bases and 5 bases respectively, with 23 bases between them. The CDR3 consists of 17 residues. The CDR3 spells CASSYSTNRGVGYGYTF. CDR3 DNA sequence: TGTGCCAGCAGCTACTCCACCAATAGGGGGGTTGGGTATGGCTACACCTTC.

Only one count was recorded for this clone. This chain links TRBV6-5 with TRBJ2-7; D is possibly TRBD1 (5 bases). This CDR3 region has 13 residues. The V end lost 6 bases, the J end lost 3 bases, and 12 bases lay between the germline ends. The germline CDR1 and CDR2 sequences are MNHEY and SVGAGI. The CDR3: CASRDTGRYEQYF. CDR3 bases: TGTGCCAGCAGGGACACCGGCCGCTACGAGCAGTACTTC.

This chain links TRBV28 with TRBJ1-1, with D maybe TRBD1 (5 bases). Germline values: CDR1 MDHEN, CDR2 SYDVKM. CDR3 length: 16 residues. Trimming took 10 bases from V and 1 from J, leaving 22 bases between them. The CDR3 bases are TGTGCCACTCGGGGGGGGATAAAAGTCTGGAACACTGAAGCTTTCTTT. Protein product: CATRGGIKVWNTEAFF.

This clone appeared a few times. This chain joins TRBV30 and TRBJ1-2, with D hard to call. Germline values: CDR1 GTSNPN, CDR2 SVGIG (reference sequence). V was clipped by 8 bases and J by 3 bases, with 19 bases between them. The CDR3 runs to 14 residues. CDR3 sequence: CALTEGGWDYGYTF. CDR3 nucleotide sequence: TGTGCCCTCACCGAGGGAGGTTGGGACTATGGCTACACCTTC. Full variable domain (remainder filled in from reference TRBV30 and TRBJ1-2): SQTIHQWPATLVQPVGSPLSLECTVEGTSNPNLYWYRQAAGRGLQLLFYSVGIGQISSEVPQNLSASRPQDRQFILSSKKLLLSDSGFYLCALTEGGWDYGYTFGSGTRLTVV.

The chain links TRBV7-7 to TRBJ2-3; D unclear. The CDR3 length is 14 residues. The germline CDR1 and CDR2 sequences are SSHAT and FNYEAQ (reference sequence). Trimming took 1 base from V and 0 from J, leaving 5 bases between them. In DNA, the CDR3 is TGTGCCAGCAGCTTAGTACCTAGCACAGATACGCAGTATTTT. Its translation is CASSLVPSTDTQYF.

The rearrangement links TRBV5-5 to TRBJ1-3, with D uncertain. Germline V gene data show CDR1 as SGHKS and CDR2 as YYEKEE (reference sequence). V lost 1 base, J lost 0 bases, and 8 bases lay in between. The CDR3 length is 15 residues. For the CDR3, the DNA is TGTGCCAGCAGCTTGATGAGGTTCTCTGGAAACACCATATATTTT. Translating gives CASSLMRFSGNTIYF.

This CDR3 reads CASSLSTSGRAGGSEQYF. In DNA form, the CDR3 reads TGTGCCAGCAGCTTGTCGACTAGCGGGAGGGCCGGAGGTTCGGAGCAGTACTTC. The chain is built from TRBV5-6 and TRBJ2-7; 14 positions agree with TRBD2. This CDR3 is built from 18 residues. J was trimmed by 7 bases and V by 1 base; bases with no gene match: 13. Germline CDR1 reads SGHDT; CDR2 reads YYEEEE.

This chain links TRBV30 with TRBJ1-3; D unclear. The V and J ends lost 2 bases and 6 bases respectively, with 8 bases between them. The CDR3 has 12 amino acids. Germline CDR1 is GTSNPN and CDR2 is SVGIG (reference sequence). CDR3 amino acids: CAWSYKINTIYF. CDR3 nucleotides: TGTGCCTGGAGTTACAAGATAAACACCATATATTTT.

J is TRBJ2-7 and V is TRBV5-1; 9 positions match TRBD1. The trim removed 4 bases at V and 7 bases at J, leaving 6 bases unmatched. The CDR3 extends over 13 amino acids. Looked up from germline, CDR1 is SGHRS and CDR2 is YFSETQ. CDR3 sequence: CASSRTGDYEQYF. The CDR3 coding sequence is TGCGCCAGCAGCCGGACAGGGGACTATGAGCAGTACTTC.